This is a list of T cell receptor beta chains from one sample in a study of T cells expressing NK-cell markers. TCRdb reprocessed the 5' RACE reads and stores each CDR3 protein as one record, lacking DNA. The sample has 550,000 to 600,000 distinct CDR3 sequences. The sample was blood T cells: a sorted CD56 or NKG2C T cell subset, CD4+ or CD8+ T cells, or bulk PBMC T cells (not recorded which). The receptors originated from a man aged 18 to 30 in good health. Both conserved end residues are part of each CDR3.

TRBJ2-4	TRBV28	CASSLGLAGGKNIQYF
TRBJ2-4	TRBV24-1	CATSDPTPQTGNIQYF
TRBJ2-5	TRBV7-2	CASSLATGARVTQYF
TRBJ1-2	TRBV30	CACVRHGGGYTF
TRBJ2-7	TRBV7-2	CASTGLGSQSYEQYF
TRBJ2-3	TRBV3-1	CASSPNPLAEITHGTQYF
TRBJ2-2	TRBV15	CATSLLAANTGELFF
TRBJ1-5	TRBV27	CASSLYDNQPQHF
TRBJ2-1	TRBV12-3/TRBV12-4	CASSAGLAGSFSYNEQFF
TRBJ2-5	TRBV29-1	CSVEDRDNQETQYF
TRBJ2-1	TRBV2	CASSEGVGGKEFF
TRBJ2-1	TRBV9	CASSVNGRSGNEQFF
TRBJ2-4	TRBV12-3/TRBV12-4	CASTNGDIQYF
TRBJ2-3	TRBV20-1	CSARDQRGPGTQYF
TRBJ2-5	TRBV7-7	CASSLGAASGRYETQYF
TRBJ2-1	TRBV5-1	CASSLPQDSGDYNEQFF
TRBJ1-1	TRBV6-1	CASRGRVATTEAFF
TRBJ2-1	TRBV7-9	CASSYRGSGLAGRYNEQFF
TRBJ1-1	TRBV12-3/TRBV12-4	CASSLRVNTEAFF
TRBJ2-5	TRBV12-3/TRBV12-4	CASSWDRGRETQYF
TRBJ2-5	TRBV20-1	CSASVFTGMETQYF
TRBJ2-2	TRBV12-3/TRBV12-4	CAIPRGPAGELFF
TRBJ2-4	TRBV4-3	CASSQDWGRGNIQYF
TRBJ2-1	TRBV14	CASSQGFSGRHNEQFF
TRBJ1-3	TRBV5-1	CASSPFDGNTIYF
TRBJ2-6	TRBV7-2	CASSLGRREAGANVLTF
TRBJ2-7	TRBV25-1	CASSGQGYEQYF
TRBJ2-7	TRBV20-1	CSASRQGLAYEQYF
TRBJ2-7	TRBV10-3	CAISESSGVFYEQYF
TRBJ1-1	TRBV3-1	CASSQDNDIALGAFF
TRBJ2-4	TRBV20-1	CSAGHRGGYKNIQYF
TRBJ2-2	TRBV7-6	CASSLTSGVTGELFF
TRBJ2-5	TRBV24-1	CATSDLHGRSKSGDVETQYF
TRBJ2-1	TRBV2	CASSVGTSDRQFF
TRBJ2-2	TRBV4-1	CASSQDVQRGSNTGELFF
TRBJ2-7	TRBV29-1	CSVARESYEQYF
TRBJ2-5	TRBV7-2	CASSLEAFQETQYF
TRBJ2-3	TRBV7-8	CAVGASGIHSADTQYF
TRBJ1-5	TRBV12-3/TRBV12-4	CASTLQGRLQPQHF
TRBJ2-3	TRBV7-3	CASSLMAGGADTQYF
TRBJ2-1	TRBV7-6	CASSLYAGGLTDEQFF
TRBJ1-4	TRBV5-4	CASSFEEKLFF
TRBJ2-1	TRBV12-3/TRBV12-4	CASSQHQGLDEQFF
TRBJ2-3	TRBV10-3	CAISEPPRGDSTDTQYF
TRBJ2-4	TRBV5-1	CASSLPGSIQYF
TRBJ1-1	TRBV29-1	CSPDMTGMNTEAFF
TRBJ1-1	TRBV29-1	CSVGRAGTEAFF